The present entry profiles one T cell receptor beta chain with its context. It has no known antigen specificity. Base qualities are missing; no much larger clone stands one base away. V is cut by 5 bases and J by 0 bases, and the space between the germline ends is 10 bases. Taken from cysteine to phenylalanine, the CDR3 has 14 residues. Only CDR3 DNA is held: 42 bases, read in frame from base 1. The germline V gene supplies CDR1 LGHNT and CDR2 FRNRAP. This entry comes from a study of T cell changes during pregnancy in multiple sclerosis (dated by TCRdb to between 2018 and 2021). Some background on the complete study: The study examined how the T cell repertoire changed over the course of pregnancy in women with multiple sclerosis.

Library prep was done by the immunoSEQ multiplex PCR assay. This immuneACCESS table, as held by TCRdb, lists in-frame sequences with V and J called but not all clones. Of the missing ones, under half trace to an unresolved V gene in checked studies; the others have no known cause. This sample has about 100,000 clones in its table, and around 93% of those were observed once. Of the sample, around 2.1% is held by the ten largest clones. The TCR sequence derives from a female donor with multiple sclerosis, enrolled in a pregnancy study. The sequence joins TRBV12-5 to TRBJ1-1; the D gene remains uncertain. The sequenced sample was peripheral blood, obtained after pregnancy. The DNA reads TGTGCTAGTGGTCGTGGCCCAGTGAACACTGAAGCTTTCTTT. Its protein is CASGRGPVNTEAFF.